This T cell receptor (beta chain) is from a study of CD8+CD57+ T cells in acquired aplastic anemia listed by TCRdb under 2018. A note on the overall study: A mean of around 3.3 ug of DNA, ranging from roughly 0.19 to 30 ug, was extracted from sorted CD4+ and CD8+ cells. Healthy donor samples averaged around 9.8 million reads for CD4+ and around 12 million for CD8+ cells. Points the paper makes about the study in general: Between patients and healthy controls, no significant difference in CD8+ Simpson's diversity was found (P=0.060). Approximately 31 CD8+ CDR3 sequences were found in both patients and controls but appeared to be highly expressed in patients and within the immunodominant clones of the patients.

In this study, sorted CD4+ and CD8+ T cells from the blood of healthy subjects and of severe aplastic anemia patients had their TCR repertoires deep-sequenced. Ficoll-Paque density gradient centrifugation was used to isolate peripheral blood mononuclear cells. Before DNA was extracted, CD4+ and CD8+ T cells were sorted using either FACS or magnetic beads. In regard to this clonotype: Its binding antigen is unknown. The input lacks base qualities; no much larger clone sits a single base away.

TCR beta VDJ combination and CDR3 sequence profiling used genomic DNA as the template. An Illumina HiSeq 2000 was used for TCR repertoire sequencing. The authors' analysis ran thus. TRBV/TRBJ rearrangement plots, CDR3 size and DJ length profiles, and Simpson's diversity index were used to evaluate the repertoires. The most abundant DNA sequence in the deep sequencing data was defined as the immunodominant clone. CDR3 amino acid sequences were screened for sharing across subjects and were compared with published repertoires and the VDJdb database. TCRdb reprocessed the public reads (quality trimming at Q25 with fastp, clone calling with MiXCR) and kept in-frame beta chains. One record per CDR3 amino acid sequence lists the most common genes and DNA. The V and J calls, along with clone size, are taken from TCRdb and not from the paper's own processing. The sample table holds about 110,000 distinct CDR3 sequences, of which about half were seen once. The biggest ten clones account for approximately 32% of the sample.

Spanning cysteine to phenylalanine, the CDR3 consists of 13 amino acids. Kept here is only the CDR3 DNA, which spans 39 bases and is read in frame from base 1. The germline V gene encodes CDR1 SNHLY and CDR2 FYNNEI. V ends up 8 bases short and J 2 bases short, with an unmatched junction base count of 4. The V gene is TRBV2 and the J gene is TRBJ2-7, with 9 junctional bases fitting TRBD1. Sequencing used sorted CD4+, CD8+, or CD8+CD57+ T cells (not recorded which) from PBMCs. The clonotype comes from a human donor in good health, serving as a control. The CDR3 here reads CASAGQGTYEQYF. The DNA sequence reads TGTGCCAGCGCGGGACAGGGAACCTACGAGCAGTACTTC. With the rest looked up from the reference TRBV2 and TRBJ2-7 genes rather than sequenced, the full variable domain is EPEVTQTPSHQVTQMGQEVILRCVPISNHLYFYWYRQILGQKVEFLVSFYNNEISEKSEIFDDQFSVERPDGSNFTLKIRSTKLEDSAMYFCASAGQGTYEQYFGPGTRLTVT.